This T cell receptor (beta chain) was recorded in a study of cytomegalovirus exposure and HLA in healthy donors. Germline CDR1 is MNHNS and CDR2 is SASEGT. The CDR3 extends over 14 amino acids. The J segment lost 8 bases and the V segment lost 4 bases, leaving 8 bases of the junction unmatched. Primers for the PCR totalled 60 Vbeta and 13 Jbeta. Libraries were prepared by immunoSEQ multiplex PCR; TCRdb keeps only in-frame clonotypes and omits some of them. Of about 160,000 clones in the sample, roughly three quarters are singletons; the top ten hold approximately 6.9%. Specimen: PBMCs. The J gene is TRBJ1-2, the V gene TRBV6-1, with 9 bases fitting TRBD1. The sequence was obtained from a man aged 35-49 years in good health and CMV-seropositive. The CDR3 reads CASSGQQGASGYTF. The DNA of the CDR3 is TGTGCCAGCAGTGGTCAACAGGGGGCATCGGGCTACACCTTC.